A single sample is the source of the 5 T cell receptor beta chains below, sequenced in a study of blood T cell repertoires in COVID-19. Clones were read by immunoSEQ multiplex PCR, and TCRdb kept only the in-frame ones, dropping some. The table shows more than 20,000 clones, with 80% to 90% occurring only once. Sequencing was done on a sample of peripheral blood. These receptors all come from a man between 65 and 85 years old with acute or convalescent COVID-19.

The chain is built from TRBV7-2 and TRBJ1-5, with D tentatively TRBD1 (5 bases). Germline V gene data show CDR1 as SGHTA and CDR2 as FQGNSA. The CDR3 has 16 amino acids. V lost 1 base to trimming and J lost 0 bases, with 10 bases between them. The CDR3 reads CASSLGSGFSNQPQHF. The CDR3 nucleotides read TGTGCCAGCAGCTTAGGTTCAGGGTTTAGCAATCAGCCCCAGCATTTT.

The chain couples TRBV7-2 to TRBJ2-3, with a weak D call TRBD2 (5 bases). V shed 1 base and J shed 0 bases, with 20 bases lying between them. CDR1 is SGHTA, CDR2 FQGNSA, per germline. The CDR3 is 19 amino acids. The CDR3 sequence: CASSLGALVTAESTDTQYF. The CDR3 nucleotides read TGTGCCAGCAGCTTAGGGGCCCTAGTTACAGCGGAGAGCACAGATACGCAGTATTTT.

V gene TRBV20-1 combines with J gene TRBJ2-5; TRBD2 matches 8 bases. The CDR3 sequence is 11 residues long. CDR1 and CDR2 (germline): DFQATT, SNEGSKA (reference sequence). J lost 5 bases, V lost 5 bases, and 1 base had no gene match. Here the CDR3 reads CSARGGETQYF. CDR3 nucleotide sequence: TGCAGTGCTCGGGGGGGGGAGACCCAGTACTTC.

This clone was detected a few times. The gene calls are TRBV24-1 and TRBJ2-1; 9 positions agree with TRBD1. The trim removed 5 bases at V and 1 base at J, leaving 2 bases unmatched. From germline, CDR1 is KGHDR and CDR2 SFDVKD. The CDR3 length is 15 residues. CDR3 bases: TGTGCCACCAGTGGGGGACAGGGATCCTACAATGAGCAGTTCTTC. It yields the protein CATSGGQGSYNEQFF.

The V call is TRBV3-1 (or the pseudogene TRBV3-2), the J call TRBJ2-2; 7 nucleotides align to TRBD2. The CDR3 length is 13 residues. Trimming at V came to 10 bases and at J to 5 bases, leaving 7 bases not matched to a gene. Germline V CDR1 and CDR2: LGHDT, YNNKEL (reference sequence). CDR3 nucleotide sequence: TGTGCCACCCTGCAGCGGGAAACCGGGGAGCTGTTTTTT. Amino acids: CATLQRETGELFF.